This entry concerns a single TCR beta chain. This record comes from a study of blood T cell repertoires in COVID-19. About the study: Sample material is recorded as cDNA or gDNA derived from T cells, B-cell-depleted T cells, or PBMCs.

V shed 1 base and J 2 bases; nucleotides not matched to a gene: 3. The CDR3 loop spans 15 amino acids. CDR1 is SGHRS and CDR2 is YFSETQ in the germline V gene. Authors' data handling: How many nucleated cells were present was estimated from reference gene primer amplification. The repertoire was sequenced with immunoSEQ multiplex PCR; TCRdb's copy has only in-frame clones and lacks some. Clone size and the V and J calls come from that table; the DNA yielded D and trimming. The data hold some 160,000 clones, with over 75% observed a single time. J is TRBJ2-1 and V is TRBV5-1; 7 positions agree with TRBD2. The sequencing sample was made of peripheral blood. The receptor was isolated from a woman aged 45-65 years with acute or convalescent COVID-19. The CDR3 protein is CASSLLGGTYNEQFF. The CDR3 bases are TGCGCCAGCAGCTTGCTGGGGGGGACCTACAATGAGCAGTTCTTC.